This entry is about one T cell receptor (beta chain). Germline-derived CDR1 and CDR2 are MNHEY and SVGEGT. The CDR3 totals 15 residues. V lost 6 bases to trimming and J lost 2 bases; unmatched junction nucleotides: 10. This entry belongs to a study of blood T cell repertoires in COVID-19. Produced via immunoSEQ multiplex PCR; TCRdb's table is partial and in-frame only. This table has about 74,000 clones, roughly 90% appearing once. The sample comprised peripheral blood. The rearrangement links TRBV6-2 or TRBV6-3 to TRBJ2-7, with 7 bases fitting TRBD2. The sequence came from a man aged 45-60 years with acute or convalescent COVID-19. The chain's CDR3 is CASSSLGLHTYEQYF. Here the CDR3 DNA reads TGTGCCAGCAGCTCCCTGGGACTACATACCTACGAGCAGTACTTC.